Below, 5 T cell receptor beta chains from the same sample are listed, as sequenced in a study of cytomegalovirus exposure and HLA in healthy donors (dated by TCRdb to between 2016 and 2019). The library was made by the immunoSEQ multiplex PCR assay. For the multiplex PCR, a mixture combining 60 forward primers for TCR Vbeta segments and 13 reverse primers for TCR Jbeta segments was used. TCRdb holds this immuneACCESS table with in-frame rearrangements only. Some clones are missing; in checked studies, unresolved V genes explain under half, and the rest has no known cause. The sample data list 120,000 to 150,000 clones, and roughly 85% of these were observed just once. In total, the top ten clones hold 0.55% to 0.8% of the sample. The sequenced sample consisted of PBMCs. The receptors derive from a male donor in good health and CMV-seronegative.

The chain recombines TRBV4-2 with TRBJ2-1; 9 bases match TRBD2. This CDR3 has 16 amino acids. Germline lookup yields CDR1 LGHNA and CDR2 YNFKEQ. The junction had 9 bases not matched to a gene; V was cut back by 0 bases and J by 9 bases. The CDR3 DNA reads TGTGCCAGCAGCCAAGAGAGAACTAGCGGGTGGGTTGAGCAGTTCTTC. It translates to CASSQERTSGWVEQFF.

The chain recombines TRBV19 with TRBJ2-2; weak D call: TRBD1 (5 bases). Germline loops: CDR1 LNHDA, CDR2 SQIVND (reference sequence). CDR3 size: 12 residues. Trimming stripped 5 bases from V and 15 bases from J, with 16 bases between. The CDR3 reads CASSGTLGRVFF. The DNA of the CDR3 is TGTGCCAGTAGTGGAACACTGGGCAGGGTGTTTTTT.

The gene calls are TRBV7-2 and TRBJ1-3, with D tentatively TRBD1 (5 bases). The germline V gene has CDR1 SGHTA and CDR2 FQGNSA. V dropped 0 bases and J dropped 0 bases, with 9 bases sitting between them. CDR3 length equals 16 residues. The CDR3, as DNA: TGTGCCAGCAGCTTAGCGGGGGGTGGCTCTGGAAACACCATATATTTT. The encoded protein is CASSLAGGGSGNTIYF.

The chain recombines TRBV27 with TRBJ1-1; TRBD1 matches at 10 bases. The J segment lost 4 bases and the V segment lost 5 bases, leaving 7 bases of the junction unmatched. This CDR3 has 15 amino acids. Germline CDR1 and CDR2: MNHEY and SMNVEV (reference sequence). In DNA, the CDR3 is TGTGCCAGCAGTCTGACAGGGGGCGTGGGCACTGAAGCTTTCTTT. It codes for CASSLTGGVGTEAFF.

There are a few counts of this clone. The CDR3 protein is CASSQDGTSVYNEQFF. The CDR3 nucleotides are TGTGCCAGCAGCCAAGATGGGACTAGCGTATACAATGAGCAGTTCTTC. The gene calls are TRBV4-2 and TRBJ2-1, with 10 bases aligning to TRBD2. V shed 0 bases and J 4 bases; nucleotides not matched to a gene: 3. The CDR3 totals 16 residues. Germline V gene lookup returns CDR1 LGHNA and CDR2 YNFKEQ.